The rows below give T cell receptor beta chains drawn from one sample of a study of siplizumab effects on memory and regulatory T cells. Generated by immunoSEQ multiplex PCR, the TCRdb table keeps only in-frame clones and is missing some. The table lists 100,000 or so clones, around 90% of them singletons. Input material: CD4+ T cells sorted from blood. The origin of the receptors is a human donor in good health. The CDR3 runs from the conserved cysteine through the conserved F or W. Fields, in order: J gene, V gene, CDR3 protein.

J: TRBJ1-2
V: TRBV28
CDR3: CASSSKPGQGNYGYTF

J: TRBJ2-1
V: TRBV19
CDR3: CASSTPGTSYEQFF

J: TRBJ2-3
V: TRBV7-3
CDR3: CASSLGPSGLSTDTQYF

J: TRBJ2-7
V: TRBV7-9
CDR3: CASSLTFHEQYF

J: TRBJ2-7
V: TRBV25-1
CDR3: CASSGWVGGSASYEQYF

J: TRBJ2-7
V: TRBV19
CDR3: CASSVAGSYEQYF

J: TRBJ2-2
V: TRBV19
CDR3: CASRNPRLAGNAGELFF

J: TRBJ2-5
V: TRBV21-1
CDR3: CASVTPVKETQYF

J: TRBJ2-7
V: TRBV4-1
CDR3: CASSPTFRDRDYEQYF

J: TRBJ2-4
V: TRBV2
CDR3: CASDRRPLDIQYF

J: TRBJ1-2
V: TRBV18
CDR3: CASSPSTVPGQGYTF

J: TRBJ2-7
V: TRBV11-2
CDR3: CASNLLPGSSSYEQYF

J: TRBJ2-7
V: TRBV18
CDR3: CASSRTSGVSYEQYF

J: TRBJ1-5
V: TRBV27
CDR3: CASSHGGSGNQPQHF

J: TRBJ2-7
V: TRBV28
CDR3: CASKKQGQVFYEQYF

J: TRBJ1-1
V: TRBV14
CDR3: CASSHRGRTNTEAFF

J: TRBJ1-3
V: TRBV6-1
CDR3: CASSVPQYSGNTIYF

J: TRBJ1-2
V: TRBV30
CDR3: CAWRGTGSGYTF

J: TRBJ1-4
V: TRBV19
CDR3: CASNRGTTNEKLFF

J: TRBJ1-2
V: TRBV7-3
CDR3: CASSLWGYTF

J: TRBJ2-2
V: TRBV7-7
CDR3: CASSQAGGSSTGELFF

J: TRBJ2-6
V: TRBV5-8
CDR3: CASRIRQGSGANVLTF

J: TRBJ2-2
V: TRBV11-3
CDR3: CASSSGLAGSGELFF

J: TRBJ1-2
V: TRBV27
CDR3: CASSPRPGQGHGYTF

J: TRBJ2-7
V: TRBV6-5
CDR3: CASRQGASIYEQYF

J: TRBJ1-1
V: TRBV19
CDR3: CASRWDPAMNTEAFF

J: TRBJ2-5
V: TRBV7-2
CDR3: CASSRSRPQETQYF

J: TRBJ2-7
V: TRBV5-5
CDR3: CASSLVASGSYEQYF

J: TRBJ2-5
V: TRBV18
CDR3: CASSPRTSGGFQETQYF

J: TRBJ2-3
V: TRBV7-3
CDR3: CASSLTPVRGPVPPGRTDTQYF

J: TRBJ2-6
V: TRBV10-3
CDR3: CAISRGGSGANVLTF

J: TRBJ2-1
V: TRBV9
CDR3: CASSGSGRGNNEQFF

J: TRBJ1-1
V: TRBV6-5
CDR3: CASSYPGGYGAFF

J: TRBJ2-2
V: TRBV5-1
CDR3: CASKRVSDTGELFF

J: TRBJ2-2
V: TRBV11-2
CDR3: CASSQVKSGTSGSGGELFF

J: TRBJ1-3
V: TRBV5-4
CDR3: CASSLYRTAATIYF

J: TRBJ2-7
V: TRBV5-1
CDR3: CASSPGGGQDLTYEQYF

J: TRBJ1-1
V: TRBV7-9
CDR3: CASSFTGALNTEAFF

J: TRBJ2-3
V: TRBV28
CDR3: CASRLGTLSTDTQYF

J: TRBJ1-6
V: TRBV2
CDR3: CASSGETASPLHF

J: TRBJ2-7
V: TRBV5-1
CDR3: CASSQYGTQGEQYF

J: TRBJ1-3
V: TRBV7-6
CDR3: CASSLGQGNTIYF